The present entry profiles one TCR beta chain with its context. The antigen is unknown. The data derive from a study of T cell responses to AZD1222 COVID-19 vaccine. Study outcomes and limitations: Spike was spanned by vaccine-associated CD4 TCRs, with dominance at 160-218 and 743-854.

Analyses pooled second doses at about 4 or about 12 weeks. Here immunoSEQ multiplex PCR was the method, and the copy in TCRdb shows in-frame clones only, minus some. The profile covers around 160,000 clones, with 94% appearing a single time and approximately 4.8% taken by the ten largest. Germline loops: CDR1 SEHNR, CDR2 FQNEAQ (reference sequence). There are 12 residues in the CDR3. Between the trimmed V and J ends, which lost 5 bases and 7 bases, there was a span of 8 bases. The sample here was peripheral blood, taken 28 days after the second AZD1222 dose. V and J are TRBV7-9 and TRBJ1-4; D gene uncertain. The TCR originated in an adult who received the AZD1222 COVID-19 vaccine. CDR3 DNA sequence: TGTGCCAGCAGCAGGTCGAGTGAAAAACTGTTTTTT. It encodes CASSRSSEKLFF.